This T cell receptor beta chain was obtained from a study of T cells in Graves' hyperthyroidism and ophthalmopathy. TCR beta CDR3 regions were amplified from RNA transcripts. When the TCR CDR3 underwent first-round RT-PCR, the HTBI primer set was used. TCRdb fed the multiplex PCR reads into MiXCR, producing one record per CDR3 protein. The repertoire holds under 250,000 distinct CDR3 sequences, with approximately 25% as singletons. The diagnostic basis comprised clinical symptoms, serum thyroxine and TRAb, thyroid ultrasound and orbital computed tomography. The PBMCs studied were ones that came from about 10 ml fresh peripheral blood. General observations from the study: A 13 V-J model separated ophthalmopathy from stable hyperthyroidism. Within blood appeared most thyroid clonotypes that had expanded above 0.001.

The CDR3 has 16 amino acids. CDR1 and CDR2 (germline): MDHEN, SYDVKM. Trimming removed 5 bases at V and 5 bases at J, with 21 bases between. This clonotype was detected many times. Its antigen is undetermined. The chain recombines TRBV28 with TRBJ2-5, with a weak D call TRBD2 (5 bases). The clonotype originates from a woman aged 40 to 55 with Graves' ophthalmopathy. Sequenced input: blood. The CDR3 DNA reads as TGTGCCAGCAGTCCCTTAAGCCCTCTAGCTGGGGAGACCCAGTACTTC. It yields the protein CASSPLSPLAGETQYF.